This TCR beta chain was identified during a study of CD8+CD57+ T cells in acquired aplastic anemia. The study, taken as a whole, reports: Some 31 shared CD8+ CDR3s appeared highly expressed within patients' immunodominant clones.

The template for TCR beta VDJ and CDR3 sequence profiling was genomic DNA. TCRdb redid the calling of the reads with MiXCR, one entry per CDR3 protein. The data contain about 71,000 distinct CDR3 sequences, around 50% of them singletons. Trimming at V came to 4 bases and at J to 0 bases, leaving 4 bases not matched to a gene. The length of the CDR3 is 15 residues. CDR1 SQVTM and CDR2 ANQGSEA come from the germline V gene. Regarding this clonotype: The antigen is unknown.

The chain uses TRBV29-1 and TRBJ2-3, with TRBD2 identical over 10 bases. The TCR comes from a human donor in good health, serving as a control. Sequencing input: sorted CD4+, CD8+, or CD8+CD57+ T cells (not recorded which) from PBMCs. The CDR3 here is CSVGVLAGSTDTQYF. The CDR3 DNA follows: TGCAGCGTTGGCGTACTAGCGGGGAGCACAGATACGCAGTATTTT.